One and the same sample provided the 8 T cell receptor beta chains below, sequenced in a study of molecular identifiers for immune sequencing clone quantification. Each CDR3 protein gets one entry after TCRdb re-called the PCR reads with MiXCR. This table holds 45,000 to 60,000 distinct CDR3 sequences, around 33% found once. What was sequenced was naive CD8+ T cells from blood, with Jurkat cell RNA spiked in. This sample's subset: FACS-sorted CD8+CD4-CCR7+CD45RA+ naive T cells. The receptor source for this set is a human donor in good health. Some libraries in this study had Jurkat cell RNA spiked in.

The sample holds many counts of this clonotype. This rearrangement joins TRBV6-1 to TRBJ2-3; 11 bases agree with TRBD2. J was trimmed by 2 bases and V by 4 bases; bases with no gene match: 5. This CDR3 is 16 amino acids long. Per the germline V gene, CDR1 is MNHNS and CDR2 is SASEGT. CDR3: CASSVLLAGATDTQYF. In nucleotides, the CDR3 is TGTGCCAGCAGTGTCCTACTAGCGGGAGCCACAGATACGCAGTATTTT.

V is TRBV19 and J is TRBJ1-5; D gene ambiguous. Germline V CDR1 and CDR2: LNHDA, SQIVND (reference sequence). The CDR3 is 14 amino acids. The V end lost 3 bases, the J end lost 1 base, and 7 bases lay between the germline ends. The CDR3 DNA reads TGTGCCAGTAGTATCCAGTTAAGCAATCAGCCCCAGCATTTT. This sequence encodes CASSIQLSNQPQHF.

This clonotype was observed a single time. Here the CDR3 DNA reads TGCGCCAGCAGCCAAGAGGAGCGGAGTACCCAAGAGACCCAGTACTTC. The encoded protein is CASSQEERSTQETQYF. The rearrangement links TRBV4-1 to TRBJ2-5; D is perhaps TRBD2 (5 bases). The CDR3 runs to 16 residues. Trimming took off 0 bases at V and 1 base at J, with 12 bases between the two ends. Germline V gene lookup returns CDR1 MGHRA and CDR2 YSYEKL.

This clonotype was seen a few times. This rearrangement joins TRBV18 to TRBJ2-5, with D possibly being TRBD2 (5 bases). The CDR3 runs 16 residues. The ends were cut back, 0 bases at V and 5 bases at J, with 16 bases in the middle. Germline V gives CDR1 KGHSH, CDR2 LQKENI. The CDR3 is CASSPPRVGMVETQYF. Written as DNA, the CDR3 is TGTGCCAGCTCACCACCGAGGGTCGGGATGGTTGAGACCCAGTACTTC.

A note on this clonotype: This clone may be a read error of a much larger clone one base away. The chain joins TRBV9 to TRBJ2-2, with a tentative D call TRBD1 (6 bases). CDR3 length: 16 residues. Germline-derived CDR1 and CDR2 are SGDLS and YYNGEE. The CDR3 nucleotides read TGTGCCAGCAGCGAAAGACAGGCATATAGCACCGGGGAGCTGATTTTT. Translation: CASSERQAYSTGELIF.

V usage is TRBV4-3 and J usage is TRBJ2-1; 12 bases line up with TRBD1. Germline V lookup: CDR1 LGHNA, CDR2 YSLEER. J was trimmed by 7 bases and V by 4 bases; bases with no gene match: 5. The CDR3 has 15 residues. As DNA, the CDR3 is TGCGCCAGCAGCCCGCGGGACAGGGGGCTGAATGAGCAGTTCTTC. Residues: CASSPRDRGLNEQFF.

Written as DNA, the CDR3 is TGTGCTAGTGGTTTTTCCCGATACATTCAGTACTTC. Residues: CASGFSRYIQYF. This chain links TRBV12-5 with TRBJ2-4; D uncertain. The CDR3 totals 12 residues. V was trimmed by 3 bases and J by 8 bases, leaving 8 bases between them. CDR1 is LGHNT and CDR2 is FRNRAP in the germline V gene. The variable domain in full, with the rest retrieved from reference TRBV12-5 and TRBJ2-4, is DARVTQTPRHKVTEMGQEVTMRCQPILGHNTVFWYRQTMMQGLELLAYFRNRAPLDDSGMPKDRFSAEMPDATLATLKIQPSEPRDSAVYFCASGFSRYIQYFGAGTRLSVL.

Here the CDR3 reads CASIGDRDNRPQHF. CDR3 coding DNA: TGTGCCAGCATAGGGGACAGGGACAATCGGCCCCAGCATTTT. The chain couples TRBV3-2 to TRBJ1-5; TRBD1, the table's D call, was not compared with the DNA. TRBV3-2 has pseudogene status. The CDR3 contains 14 residues.